This TCR beta chain comes out of a study of blood T cell repertoires in COVID-19. The overall study: Researchers got acute and convalescent COVID-19 samples from the United States, Italy and Spain. Sources were T cells, B-cell-depleted T cells, or PBMCs; the material itself was cDNA or gDNA.

As handled by the study authors: Estimated nucleated cell counts came from reference gene primer amplification. Here immunoSEQ multiplex PCR was the method, and the copy in TCRdb shows in-frame clones only, minus some. The V and J calls and clone size are taken from that table; D and trimming were inferred from the DNA. The sample has roughly 120,000 clones, around four fifths seen once. The specimen sequenced was peripheral blood. This clonotype originated in a human donor in a cohort sampled during active COVID-19.

The DNA for the CDR3 is TGCGCCAGCACCGGGACAGGGGGCTCTGGAAACACCATATATTTT. This sequence encodes CASTGTGGSGNTIYF. J is TRBJ1-3 and V is TRBV5-1; 11 nucleotides align to TRBD1. Germline V CDR1 and CDR2: SGHRS, YFSETQ. The CDR3 sequence is 15 residues long. Trimming cost V 6 bases and J 0 bases; bases outside gene matches: 2.